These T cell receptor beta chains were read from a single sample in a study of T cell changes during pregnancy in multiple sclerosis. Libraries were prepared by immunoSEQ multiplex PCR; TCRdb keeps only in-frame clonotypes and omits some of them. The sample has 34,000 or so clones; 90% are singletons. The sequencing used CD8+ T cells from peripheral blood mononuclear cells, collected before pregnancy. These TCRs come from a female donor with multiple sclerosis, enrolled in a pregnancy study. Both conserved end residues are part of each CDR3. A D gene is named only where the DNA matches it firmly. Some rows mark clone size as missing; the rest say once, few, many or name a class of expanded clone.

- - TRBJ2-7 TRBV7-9 TGTGCCAGCAGCTCCTCAGAGGCCTACGAGCAGTACTTC CASSSSEAYEQYF
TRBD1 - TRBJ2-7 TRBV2 TGTGCCAGCAGTGCGACAGGGGGATCGGGATCCGAGCAGTACTTC CASSATGGSGSEQYF
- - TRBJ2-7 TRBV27 TGTGCCAGCAGTTTCAGGGACATTCTCTACGAGCAGTACTTC CASSFRDILYEQYF
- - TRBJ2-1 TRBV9 TGTGCCAGCAGCGTAGATCTGGGGCCTTCCTACAATGAGCAGTTCTTC CASSVDLGPSYNEQFF
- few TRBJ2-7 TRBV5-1 TGCGCCAGCAGCTTGGGGGACTCGCTCCCCTCGGGGGAGCAGTACTTC CASSLGDSLPSGEQYF
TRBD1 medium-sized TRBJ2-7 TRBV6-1 TGTGCCAGCAGTGATGCCGGGACAGGGTACTACGAGCAGTACTTC CASSDAGTGYYEQYF
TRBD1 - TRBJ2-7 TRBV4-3 TGCGCCAGCAGTCCAGGGGGTCCCAACTACGAGCAGTACTTC CASSPGGPNYEQYF
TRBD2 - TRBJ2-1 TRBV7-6 TGTGCCAGCAGCAACGGACTAGCGGGAGACAATGAGCAGTTCTTC CASSNGLAGDNEQFF
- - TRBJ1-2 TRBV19 TGTGCCAGTAAGTCCGGAGGGGATGCCTACACCTTC CASKSGGDAYTF
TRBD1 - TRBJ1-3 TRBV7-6 TGTGCCAGCAGCTTAGAATCTCTGACAGGGACTGTGTCTGGAAACACCATATATTTT CASSLESLTGTVSGNTIYF
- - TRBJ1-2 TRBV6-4 TGTGCCAGCAGTGACTCCGGGGGCTATGGCTACACCTTC CASSDSGGYGYTF
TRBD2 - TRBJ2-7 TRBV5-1 TGCGCCAGCAGCTTAAAGCTAGCGGGAGCACACGAGCAGTACTTC CASSLKLAGAHEQYF
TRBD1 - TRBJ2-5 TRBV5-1 TGCGCCAGCAGCTTGGGGACAGGGTGGGAAGAGACCCAGTACTTC CASSLGTGWEETQYF
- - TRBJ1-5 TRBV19 TGTGCCAGTAGTATTTTGACGACGGCGGGGAATCAGCCCCAGCATTTT CASSILTTAGNQPQHF
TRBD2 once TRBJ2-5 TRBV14 TGTGCCAGCAGCCGGACTAGGTACGGGGAGACCCAGTACTTC CASSRTRYGETQYF
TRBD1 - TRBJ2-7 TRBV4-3 TGCGCCAGCAGCCAAGATAGGGACAGTACCTACGAGCAGTACTTC CASSQDRDSTYEQYF
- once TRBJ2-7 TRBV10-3 TGTGCCATCGGCTCCGAGCAGTACTTC CAIGSEQYF
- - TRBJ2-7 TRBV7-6 TGTGCCAGCAGCTTAGAAGGACAGAGCTCCTACGAGCAGTACTTC CASSLEGQSSYEQYF
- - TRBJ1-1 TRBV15 TGTGCCACCAGCAGAGTTGGGGGCGCCCCTAACACTGAAGCTTTCTTT CATSRVGGAPNTEAFF